A few counts support the clone carrying this TCR beta chain. The authors prepared the TCRbeta library with unique molecular identifiers. TCRdb reprocessed the PCR reads with MiXCR, giving one entry per CDR3 protein. The repertoire includes hundreds of thousands of distinct CDR3 sequences, 15% to 20% of them detected once, and approximately 5% sits in the top ten. This record comes from a study of T-cell reconstitution after alpha-beta-depleted transplantation in children. The CDR3 loop spans 15 amino acids. In germline, CDR1 is MNHEY, CDR2 SMNVEV (reference sequence). V lost 9 bases, J lost 4 bases, and 21 bases lay in between.

The chain uses TRBV27 and TRBJ1-1; no firm D call. This specimen consisted of PBMCs, mostly from graft donor cells, obtained 360 days after TCRalphabeta/CD19-depleted stem cell transplant. The TCR comes from a male patient under 18 who had a stem cell transplant for acute lymphoblastic leukemia, so the T cells may come from the graft donor. Written as DNA, the CDR3 is TGTGCCAGTACGCCCGACCCTTTTCCGGGCACTGAAGCTTTCTTT. Its protein is CASTPDPFPGTEAFF.